A single sample gave rise to the 12 T cell receptor beta chains below, sequenced in a study of T cell responses to AZD1222 COVID-19 vaccine. Here immunoSEQ multiplex PCR was the method, and the copy in TCRdb shows in-frame clones only, minus some. This table holds 120,000 to 150,000 clones, 85% to 90% found once. Specimen: peripheral blood, collected on day 0 of AZD1222 vaccination. These receptors were collected from an adult in good health.

V gene TRBV14 combines with J gene TRBJ2-7, with D tentatively TRBD2 (5 bases). CDR3 length: 13 residues. Trimming took 4 bases from V and 3 from J, leaving 10 bases between them. Per germline, CDR1 SGHDN and CDR2 FVKESK. This CDR3 is CASSPAGGYEQYF. The CDR3 DNA follows: TGTGCCAGCAGCCCAGCCGGAGGCTACGAGCAGTACTTC.

The chain has TRBV7-3 and TRBJ1-6; D is unresolved. CDR3 length: 14 amino acids. The V gene lost 3 bases and the J gene lost 4 bases, with 7 bases spanning the gap. The germline gives CDR1 SGHTA, CDR2 FQGTGA. The CDR3 loop reads CASSFQRYNSPLHF. For the CDR3, the DNA is TGTGCCAGCAGCTTCCAACGGTATAATTCACCCCTCCACTTT.

The chain combines TRBV6-2 or TRBV6-3 with TRBJ2-7; D may be TRBD2 (7 bases). The CDR3 contains 12 residues. Trimming cost V 5 bases and J 6 bases, with 11 bases left between them. Germline V gene lookup returns CDR1 MNHEY and CDR2 SVGEGT. Here the CDR3 DNA reads TGTGCCAGCAGTCAAAGGGGGGGCGAGCAGTACTTC. Encoded protein: CASSQRGGEQYF.

V is TRBV15 and J is TRBJ2-7; D is unresolved. The V end lost 0 bases, the J end lost 4 bases, and 4 bases lay between the germline ends. In germline, CDR1 is LNHNV, CDR2 YYDKDF (reference sequence). CDR3 length: 12 amino acids. This CDR3 reads CATSREGYEQYF. CDR3 sequence (DNA): TGTGCCACCAGCAGAGAAGGGTACGAGCAGTACTTC.

The chain uses TRBV7-2 and TRBJ1-1, with 10 bases identical to TRBD1. V gave up 5 bases and J gave up 0 bases; unmatched junction bases: 9. Germline-derived CDR1 and CDR2 are SGHTA and FQGNSA. The CDR3 covers 17 residues. CDR3 region: CASSRTGTGALNTEAFF. For the CDR3, the DNA is TGTGCCAGCAGCAGAACCGGGACAGGGGCTCTGAACACTGAAGCTTTCTTT.

The V and J genes are TRBV7-9 and TRBJ2-3; D remains ambiguous. This CDR3 comprises 12 residues. Between the trimmed V and J ends, which lost 1 base and 6 bases, there was a span of 5 bases. Germline loops: CDR1 SEHNR, CDR2 FQNEAQ (reference sequence). This CDR3 is CASSLVRDTQYF. The CDR3 bases are TGTGCCAGCAGCTTAGTTAGGGATACGCAGTATTTT.

The V and J genes are TRBV4-1 and TRBJ2-2, with TRBD2 matching over 8 bases. J lost 2 bases, V lost 7 bases, and 6 bases had no gene match. CDR1 is MGHRA, CDR2 YSYEKL, per germline. This CDR3 comprises 15 residues. CDR3 sequence (DNA): TGCGCCAGCAAAGGAGCGGGGGTCAACACCGGGGAGCTGTTTTTT. Residues: CASKGAGVNTGELFF.

This chain uses TRBV4-2 with TRBJ1-6; perhaps TRBD1 as D (6 bases). Trimming shortened V by 0 bases and J by 7 bases, and 16 bases separated the two germline ends. This CDR3 has 17 amino acids. CDR1 is LGHNA, CDR2 YNFKEQ, per germline. CDR3 residues: CASSQDPGGLSNSPLHF. Here the CDR3 DNA reads TGTGCCAGCAGCCAAGATCCCGGGGGCCTGTCGAATTCACCCCTCCACTTT.

The chain couples TRBV27 to TRBJ2-5; tentatively, D is TRBD2 (6 bases). The CDR3 length is 19 residues. Germline-derived CDR1 and CDR2 are MNHEY and SMNVEV (reference sequence). V dropped 5 bases and J dropped 5 bases, with 30 bases sitting between them. The CDR3 DNA reads as TGTGCCAGCAGTCCCGATTCTGGTGGGAGGAGGCTTCCAGGGGAGACCCAGTACTTC. It translates to CASSPDSGGRRLPGETQYF.

In this sample, this clone turned up a few times. The J gene is TRBJ2-2, the V gene TRBV5-6; possibly TRBD1 for D (5 bases). This CDR3 has 17 residues. Trimming shortened V by 6 bases and J by 1 base, and 19 bases separated the two germline ends. In germline, CDR1 is SGHDT, CDR2 YYEEEE. As DNA, the CDR3 is TGTGCCAGCAACCCCACGTGGGGCTCCGAGAACACCGGGGAGCTGTTTTTT. This gives the protein CASNPTWGSENTGELFF.

The chain combines TRBV6-1 with TRBJ2-7; 7 bases fit TRBD2. J gave up 2 bases and V 7 bases, and 8 bases lay outside the gene matches. The CDR3 totals 14 residues. CDR1 is MNHNS, CDR2 SASEGT, per germline. The CDR3: CASNLAELPYEQYF. The DNA for the CDR3 is TGTGCCAGCAATCTAGCGGAACTACCCTACGAGCAGTACTTC.

This chain connects TRBV15 to TRBJ1-5; D uncertain. CDR3 length equals 16 residues. Looked up from germline, CDR1 is LNHNV and CDR2 is YYDKDF (reference sequence). The ends were cut back, 0 bases at V and 4 bases at J, with 13 bases in the middle. CDR3 sequence: CATSRDRYPINQPQHF. The DNA for the CDR3 is TGTGCCACCAGCAGAGATCGGTACCCTATTAATCAGCCCCAGCATTTT.